This TCR beta chain appears in the sequencing data of a study of cytomegalovirus exposure and HLA in healthy donors. In the study overall: Early released data had tens of millions of unique TCRs, all coming from HLA-typed donors. Of fewer than 450 genotyped donors, approximately 84% clustered with self-reported Caucasian donors.

Study outcomes and limitations: Earlier results showed most TCR beta V segments being productive about 87% or about 30% of the time. The likely explanation for a cluster of highly shared sequence variants was sequencing artifact.

The V end lost 8 bases, the J end lost 7 bases, and 17 bases lay between the germline ends. The CDR3 is made up of 13 amino acids. Germline V CDR1 and CDR2: SGHTA, FQGTGA. Primers: 60 Vbeta forward and 13 Jbeta reverse. Clones were sequenced by immunoSEQ multiplex PCR, and TCRdb holds only the in-frame ones, with some missing. In all, the sample yields about 200,000 clones. Turning to this clone: Its antigen is undetermined.

The rearrangement joins TRBV7-3 to TRBJ1-1; the D gene is possibly TRBD1 (5 bases). Sequencing was done on a sample of PBMCs. This TCR came from a boy under 18 in good health and CMV-seronegative. The CDR3 DNA sequence: TGTGCCAGCTCCCCCGTGGGGGGTGGTGAAGCTTTCTTT. This encodes CASSPVGGGEAFF.